Listed below are T cell receptor beta chains from one sample, sequenced in a study of tumor-infiltrating lymphocytes in oesophageal squamous cell carcinoma. TCRdb redid the calling of the PCR reads with MiXCR, one entry per CDR3 protein. Among almost 20,000 distinct CDR3 sequences listed, 40% were seen once. The sequenced sample consisted of blood. Receptor source: a male donor with esophageal squamous cell carcinoma. Both conserved end residues are part of each CDR3. D genes are given only for firm matches. Expanded clones are given a class, and other clones once, few, many or no size at all.

cdr3_aa | cdr3_nt | clone_size | j_call | d_call | v_call
CASSTTGVTDTQYF | TGTGCCAGCAGCACGACAGGGGTGACAGATACGCAGTATTTT | medium-sized | TRBJ2-3 | TRBD1 | TRBV7-8
CASSSPRPGDEQYF | TGTGCCAGCAGCTCGCCCCGACCTGGTGACGAGCAGTACTTC | - | TRBJ2-7 | - | TRBV7-6
CASSPRGANNEQFF | TGTGCCAGCAGCCCCCGGGGCGCAAACAATGAGCAGTTCTTC | - | TRBJ2-1 | - | TRBV12-3/TRBV12-4
CASSECRPRHYEQYF | TGTGCCAGCAGTGAATGCCGCCCCCGACACTACGAGCAGTACTTC | - | TRBJ2-7 | - | TRBV25-1
CASSLWFEGFNSPLHF | TGCGCCAGCAGCCTGTGGTTCGAGGGTTTTAATTCACCCCTCCACTTC | many | TRBJ1-6 | - | TRBV4-1
CASSVRQGAEGYTF | TGTGCCAGCAGCGTAAGACAGGGGGCTGAAGGCTACACCTTC | - | TRBJ1-2 | TRBD1 | TRBV7-2
CASSTRDSVTGELYF | TGTGCCAGCAGCACCAGGGACAGCGTCACCGGGGAGCTGTACTTC | few | TRBJ2-4 | TRBD1 | TRBV7-6
CASSLTELVQPQHF | TGTGCCAGCAGCCTGACAGAATTAGTCCAGCCCCAGCATTTT | medium-sized | TRBJ1-5 | - | TRBV7-8
CASSLDTGATGELYF | TGTGCCAGCAGCTTAGATACAGGGGCCACCGGGGAGCTGTACTTC | few | TRBJ2-4 | TRBD1 | TRBV7-6
CASRGQRTSYNEQFF | TGTGCCAGCAGGGGACAGCGGACCTCCTACAATGAGCAGTTCTTC | medium-sized | TRBJ2-1 | TRBD1 | TRBV28
CASSFSSSTQETQYF | TGTGCCAGCAGTTTCTCGAGCTCGACCCAAGAGACCCAGTACTTC | - | TRBJ2-5 | - | TRBV27
CASRSSGEPSGNTIYF | TGTGCCAGCAGATCCTCAGGGGAACCCTCTGGAAACACCATATATTTT | many | TRBJ1-3 | - | TRBV6-1
CASSLAGGSGANVLTF | TGTGCCAGCAGCTTGGCCGGGGGCTCTGGGGCCAACGTCCTGACTTTC | many | TRBJ2-6 | - | TRBV5-4
CARSGTGDSPLHF | TGTGCCAGGTCCGGGACAGGGGATTCACCCCTCCACTTT | many | TRBJ1-6 | TRBD1 | TRBV2
CASSFQDSTDTQYF | TGTGCCAGCAGTTTCCAGGACAGCACAGATACGCAGTATTTT | many | TRBJ2-3 | - | TRBV6-2/TRBV6-3
CASSVGTTSGGGNEQFF | TGTGCCAGCAGCGTAGGAACGACTAGCGGGGGGGGGAATGAGCAGTTCTTC | - | TRBJ2-1 | TRBD2 | TRBV9
CASGPKAQYF | TGTGCCAGCGGACCGAAGGCCCAGTACTTC | - | TRBJ2-5 | - | TRBV7-2
CASSPTGAQETQYF | TGTGCTAGCAGCCCCACCGGGGCCCAAGAGACCCAGTACTTC | once | TRBJ2-5 | - | TRBV7-6
CASSEGGANTGELFF | TGTGCCAGCAGTGAAGGAGGGGCGAACACCGGGGAGCTGTTTTTT | many | TRBJ2-2 | - | TRBV6-1
CASTSRTGLHNSPLHF | TGTGCCAGCACCTCCCGGACAGGGCTGCATAATTCACCCCTCCACTTC | - | TRBJ2-1 | TRBD1 | TRBV28
CASSLGAGNRDEQYF | TGTGCCAGCAGCTTAGGGGCCGGAAATAGGGATGAGCAGTACTTC | - | TRBJ2-7 | - | TRBV7-6